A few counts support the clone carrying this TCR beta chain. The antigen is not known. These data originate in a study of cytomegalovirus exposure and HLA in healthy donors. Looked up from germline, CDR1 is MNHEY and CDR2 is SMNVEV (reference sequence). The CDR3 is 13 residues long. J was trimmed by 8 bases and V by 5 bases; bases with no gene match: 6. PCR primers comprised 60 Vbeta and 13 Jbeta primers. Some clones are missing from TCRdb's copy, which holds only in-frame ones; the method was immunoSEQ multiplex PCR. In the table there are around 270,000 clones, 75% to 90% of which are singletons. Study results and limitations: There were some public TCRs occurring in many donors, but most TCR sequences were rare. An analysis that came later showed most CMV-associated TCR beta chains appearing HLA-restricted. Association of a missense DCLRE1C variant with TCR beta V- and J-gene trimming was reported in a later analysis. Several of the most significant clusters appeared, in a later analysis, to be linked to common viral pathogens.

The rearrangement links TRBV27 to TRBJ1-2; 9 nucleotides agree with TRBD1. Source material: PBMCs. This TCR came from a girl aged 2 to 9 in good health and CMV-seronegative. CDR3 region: CASSRGQGRGYTF. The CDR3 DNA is TGTGCCAGCAGTCGCGGACAGGGGAGGGGCTACACCTTC.